Described below is a single T cell receptor (beta chain) sequence and its context. Original processing notes: Quantification of nucleated cells was approximated via reference gene primer amplification. The table came from immunoSEQ multiplex PCR; TCRdb's copy has only in-frame clones and leaves some out. Clone size and the V and J calls come from that table; the DNA yielded D and trimming. The table records under 300,000 clones, around nine tenths of them present only once. This entry is derived from a study of blood T cell repertoires in COVID-19. About the research overall: Specimens from acute and convalescent COVID-19 originated in the United States, Italy and Spain. In each case, the material was cDNA or gDNA derived from T cells, B-cell-depleted T cells, or PBMCs.

Between the trimmed V and J ends, which lost 3 bases and 8 bases, there was a span of 13 bases. Per germline, CDR1 SGHTA and CDR2 FQGNSA. This CDR3 is 13 amino acids long. The chain links TRBV7-2 to TRBJ1-2; no firm D call. The clonotype was recovered from a woman in her seventies with active or convalescent COVID-19. Sequenced material: peripheral blood. Here the CDR3 reads CASSLGPLVGYTF. As DNA, the CDR3 is TGTGCCAGCAGCTTGGGCCCCTTAGTCGGCTACACCTTC.